This T cell receptor (beta chain) comes out of a study of TIL therapy for anti-PD-1-resistant metastatic lung cancer. V dropped 2 bases and J dropped 8 bases, with 16 bases sitting between them. The germline V gene encodes CDR1 SGHNT and CDR2 YENEEA. This CDR3 contains 15 residues. Sequencing used immunoSEQ v3. Sequencing used immunoSEQ multiplex PCR; TCRdb keeps in-frame clones, though not all of them. The sample holds about 95,000 clones, around 71% seen once. Stated time point: pre-treatment sample, taken before nivolumab and TIL therapy. The tumor samples were excised metastases, mostly pleural nodules or supraclavicular lymph nodes. Patients were adults with stage 4 NSCLC. About this clone: Antigen: not known.

Study observations and caveats: The cohort had more treatment-naive, never-smoker and oncogene-addicted patients than typical.

The chain has TRBV11-3 and TRBJ2-1; D tentatively reads TRBD1 or TRBD2 (5 bases each). Here the sequenced sample was tumor tissue, taken at baseline. This receptor was identified in a person aged 25-85 years with non-small cell lung cancer. The CDR3 bases are TGTGCCAGCAGCTTATTCGCGGGTCCCAGGGATGAGCAGTTCTTC. It translates to CASSLFAGPRDEQFF.